These 5 T cell receptor beta chains came from one sample sequenced in a study of blood T cell repertoires in COVID-19. The repertoire was sequenced with immunoSEQ multiplex PCR; TCRdb's copy has only in-frame clones and lacks some. The table has about 270,000 clones, around four fifths seen once. The sample comprised peripheral blood. The source of these receptors is a man at least 80 years old with acute or convalescent COVID-19.

CDR3 DNA sequence: TGTGCCAGCAGTGAAGGACTAGCGGGAGTTGAGCAGTTCTTC. It encodes CASSEGLAGVEQFF. V gene TRBV2 combines with J gene TRBJ2-1; 12 bases match TRBD2. Germline CDR1 and CDR2: SNHLY and FYNNEI. The CDR3 has 14 residues. Trimming cost V 1 base and J 9 bases; bases outside gene matches: 1.

The chain carries TRBV3-1 (or the pseudogene TRBV3-2) and TRBJ1-1; D gene ambiguous. Per germline, CDR1 LGHDT and CDR2 YNNKEL (reference sequence). The CDR3 is 12 amino acids. The CDR3 loop reads CACRSVNTEAFF. Written as DNA, the CDR3 is TGTGCGTGCCGGTCCGTGAACACTGAAGCTTTCTTT.

The gene calls are TRBV21-1 and TRBJ1-4; the D call in the table, TRBD1, was not verified against the DNA. TRBV21-1 is deemed a pseudogene. The CDR3 length is 17 residues. CDR3 nucleotide sequence: TGTGCCAGCAGCAAAGTTAAGTGTGAGGGGGCAGGGGAAAAACTGTTTTTT. Its translation is CASSKVKCEGAGEKLFF.

The rearrangement links TRBV19 to TRBJ1-5; maybe TRBD1 (5 bases). The V gene's germline CDR1 is LNHDA and CDR2 SQIVND (reference sequence). This CDR3 is 13 amino acids long. V was clipped by 3 bases and J by 4 bases, with 7 bases between them. CDR3 DNA: TGTGCCAGTAGTATTAGGGGAAATCAGCCCCAGCATTTT. This encodes CASSIRGNQPQHF.

This chain connects TRBV5-5 to TRBJ2-1, with D possibly TRBD1 on 5 matching bases. Germline assignment: CDR1 SGHKS and CDR2 YYEKEE (reference sequence). The V gene lost 0 bases and the J gene lost 3 bases, with 10 bases spanning the gap. There are 15 residues in the CDR3. CDR3 amino acids: CASSLVVRGYNEQFF. The CDR3 region has the DNA TGTGCCAGCAGCTTGGTGGTTAGGGGCTACAATGAGCAGTTCTTC.